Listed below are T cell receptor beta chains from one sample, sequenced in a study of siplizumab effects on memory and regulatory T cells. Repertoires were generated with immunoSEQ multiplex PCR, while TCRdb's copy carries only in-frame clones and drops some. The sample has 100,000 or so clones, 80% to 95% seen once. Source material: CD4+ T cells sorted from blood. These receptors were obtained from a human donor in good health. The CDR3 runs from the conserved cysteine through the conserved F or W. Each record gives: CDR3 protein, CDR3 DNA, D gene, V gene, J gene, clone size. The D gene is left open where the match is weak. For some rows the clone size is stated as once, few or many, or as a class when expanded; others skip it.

cdr3_aa: CASSWGQLNSPLHF
cdr3_nt: TGTGCCAGCAGCTGGGGCCAGCTAAATTCACCCCTCCACTTT
d_call: .
v_call: TRBV7-9
j_call: TRBJ1-6
clone_size: .

cdr3_aa: CAIGGTGRNSYEQYF
cdr3_nt: TGTGCCATAGGGGGGACAGGCCGGAACTCCTACGAGCAGTACTTC
d_call: TRBD1
v_call: TRBV6-1
j_call: TRBJ2-7
clone_size: .

cdr3_aa: CAISSRGPTQYTQYF
cdr3_nt: TGTGCCATCAGTTCCAGGGGGCCCACCCAATATACGCAGTATTTT
d_call: TRBD1
v_call: TRBV10-3
j_call: TRBJ2-3
clone_size: .

cdr3_aa: CAASSISLTSTDTQYF
cdr3_nt: TGTGCCGCCAGTAGTATAAGTCTTACTAGCACAGATACGCAGTATTTT
d_call: .
v_call: TRBV19
j_call: TRBJ2-3
clone_size: .

cdr3_aa: CASSSRGPGLAGVIDTQYF
cdr3_nt: TGTGCCAGCAGCTCTAGAGGACCGGGACTAGCGGGGGTAATAGATACGCAGTATTTT
d_call: TRBD2
v_call: TRBV7-3
j_call: TRBJ2-3
clone_size: .

cdr3_aa: CASSGGSGATGTQYF
cdr3_nt: TGTGCCAGTAGCGGAGGTAGCGGGGCCACGGGGACCCAGTACTTC
d_call: TRBD2
v_call: TRBV19
j_call: TRBJ2-5
clone_size: .

cdr3_aa: CASSLRRQGETQYF
cdr3_nt: TGTGCCAGCAGCTTACGCCGGCAGGGAGAGACCCAGTACTTC
d_call: .
v_call: TRBV7-7
j_call: TRBJ2-5
clone_size: .

cdr3_aa: CASKGQFVLETQYF
cdr3_nt: TGTGCCAGCAAGGGACAGTTCGTTTTGGAGACCCAGTACTTC
d_call: TRBD1
v_call: TRBV6-6
j_call: TRBJ2-5
clone_size: once

cdr3_aa: CASSPGGWTYEQYF
cdr3_nt: TGTGCCAGCTCACCCGGGGGGTGGACCTACGAGCAGTACTTC
d_call: TRBD2
v_call: TRBV18
j_call: TRBJ2-7
clone_size: .

cdr3_aa: CASSPTGTGSPLHF
cdr3_nt: TGTGCCAGCAGTCCCACCGGGACAGGTTCACCCCTCCACTTT
d_call: TRBD1
v_call: TRBV14
j_call: TRBJ1-6
clone_size: .

cdr3_aa: CASSASLTGHEQYF
cdr3_nt: TGCGCCAGCAGCGCCAGCCTGACAGGGCACGAGCAGTACTTC
d_call: TRBD1
v_call: TRBV5-1
j_call: TRBJ2-7
clone_size: .

cdr3_aa: CASSSTGGQGGEQYF
cdr3_nt: TGTGCCAGCAGCTCTACTGGGGGACAGGGGGGCGAGCAGTACTTC
d_call: TRBD1
v_call: TRBV5-4
j_call: TRBJ2-7
clone_size: .

cdr3_aa: CAISGGQGVEYEQYF
cdr3_nt: TGTGCCATCAGTGGGGGACAGGGGGTTGAATACGAGCAGTACTTC
d_call: TRBD1
v_call: TRBV10-3
j_call: TRBJ2-7
clone_size: .

cdr3_aa: CASTQGPPRGELFF
cdr3_nt: TGTGCCAGTACCCAGGGACCGCCTCGGGGGGAGCTGTTTTTT
d_call: .
v_call: TRBV19
j_call: TRBJ2-2
clone_size: .

cdr3_aa: CASRSGGAADTQYF
cdr3_nt: TGTGCCAGCAGGAGCGGGGGGGCAGCAGATACGCAGTATTTT
d_call: TRBD2
v_call: TRBV6-5
j_call: TRBJ2-3
clone_size: .

cdr3_aa: CAISEGTNVAGSGYTF
cdr3_nt: TGTGCCATCAGTGAGGGTACAAACGTCGCCGGGAGCGGCTACACCTTC
d_call: .
v_call: TRBV10-3
j_call: TRBJ1-2
clone_size: .

cdr3_aa: CASRPSISGGFEQYF
cdr3_nt: TGTGCCAGCAGACCTTCGATTAGCGGGGGATTCGAGCAGTACTTC
d_call: TRBD2
v_call: TRBV6-5
j_call: TRBJ2-7
clone_size: .

cdr3_aa: CASSRVATYEQYF
cdr3_nt: TGTGCCAGTTCAAGGGTGGCTACCTACGAGCAGTACTTC
d_call: .
v_call: TRBV19
j_call: TRBJ2-7
clone_size: .